This TCR beta chain was recorded in a study of CD8+ T cells in alopecia areata. Findings and limits, study-wide: Clonality exceeded that of normal scalp in lesional scalp, most notably in alopecia totalis/universalis. Scalp clonality and expanded CD8+ clones among the top 100 fell significantly with tofacitinib. In blood and scalp, many expanded lesional clones persisted during tofacitinib.

Treatment given: oral pan-JAK inhibitor, 5-10 mg twice daily. Points on this clone: The target antigen is unknown.

Germline loops: CDR1 MNHGY, CDR2 SAAAGT. The V end lost 2 bases, the J end lost 2 bases, and 20 bases lay between the germline ends. The length of the CDR3 is 18 residues. Extracted RNA was reverse transcribed, and the resulting cDNA served as sequencing template. Clones were read by immunoSEQ multiplex PCR, and TCRdb kept only the in-frame ones, dropping some. Of around 270,000 clones in the sample, 58% are singletons; the top ten hold roughly 1.8%. This chain uses TRBV6-8 with TRBJ2-3, with D perhaps TRBD2 (5 bases). Sequencing used CD4+ T cells sorted from blood, obtained at week 24, from a patient treated with tofacitinib. The sequence was obtained from a human donor with alopecia areata. Here the CDR3 DNA reads TGTGCCAGCAGTTACGAATGGGCTAGCCACGGATACACAGATACGCAGTATTTT. Protein sequence: CASSYEWASHGYTDTQYF.